The 2 T cell receptor beta chains in this list originate from one sample, sequenced in a study of blood T cell repertoires in COVID-19. Profiling relied on immunoSEQ multiplex PCR, and the TCRdb table lists in-frame clones only, not all of them. The sample contains some 200,000 clones, 65% to 85% of which appear only once. The sequenced material came from peripheral blood. These receptors were collected from a woman aged 25 to 39 who had recovered from COVID-19.

CDR3 in DNA: TGTGCCAGCAGCTTGGAGGGCGGGGGGAACACTGAAGCTTTCTTT. This sequence encodes CASSLEGGGNTEAFF. This chain joins TRBV5-5 and TRBJ1-1; tentatively, D is TRBD1 (5 bases). The CDR3 totals 15 residues. V lost 0 bases to trimming and J lost 1 base, with 10 bases between them. Looked up from germline, CDR1 is SGHKS and CDR2 is YYEKEE (reference sequence). Based on the CDR3 plus reference TRBV5-5 and TRBJ1-1, the full variable domain is DAGVTQSPTHLIKTRGQQVTLRCSPISGHKSVSWYQQVLGQGPQFIFQYYEKEERGRGNFPDRFSARQFPNYSSELNVNALLLGDSALYLCASSLEGGGNTEAFFGQGTRLTVV.

This clone was detected only once. Other DNA sequences of this sample code for an identical CDR3. The chain links TRBV28 to TRBJ1-2; D remains unclear. In germline, CDR1 is MDHEN, CDR2 SYDVKM. Trimming took off 7 bases at V and 0 bases at J, with 3 bases between the two ends. The CDR3 runs to 11 residues. The CDR3 protein is CASTANYGYTF. CDR3 coding DNA: TGTGCCAGCACGGCTAACTATGGCTACACCTTC.